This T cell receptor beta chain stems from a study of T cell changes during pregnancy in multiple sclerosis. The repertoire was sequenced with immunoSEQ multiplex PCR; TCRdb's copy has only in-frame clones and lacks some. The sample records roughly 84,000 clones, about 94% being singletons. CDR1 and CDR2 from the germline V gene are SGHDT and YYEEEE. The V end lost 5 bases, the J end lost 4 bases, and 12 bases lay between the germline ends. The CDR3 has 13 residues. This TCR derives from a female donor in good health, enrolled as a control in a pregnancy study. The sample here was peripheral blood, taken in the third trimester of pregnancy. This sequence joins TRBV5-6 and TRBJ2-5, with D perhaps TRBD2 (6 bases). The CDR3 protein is CASSRSGGETQYF. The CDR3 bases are TGTGCCAGCAGTAGGTCCGGGGGAGAGACCCAGTACTTC.